These T cell receptor beta chains were read from a single sample in a study of a mutant IDH1 vaccine in newly diagnosed glioma. Their antigens are not known. Produced via immunoSEQ multiplex PCR; TCRdb's table is partial and in-frame only. The sample contains roughly 32,000 clones, roughly 87% of which appear only once. This material consisted of PBMCs, taken from a glioma patient whose treatment included an IDH1 peptide vaccine. All receptors derive from a man between 40 and 49 years old with glioma. The CDR3 runs from the conserved cysteine through the conserved F or W. A D gene is named only where the DNA matches it firmly. The size entry is marked missing in some rows and otherwise reads once, few, many or a size class.

.,14,.,TRBJ2-5,TRBV29-1,CSVVGTPDPKTQYF,TGCAGCGTTGTTGGGACGCCCGACCCCAAGACCCAGTACTTC
.,16,.,TRBJ1-2,TRBV5-8,CASSKSTGGFYDGYTF,TGTGCCAGCAGCAAAAGCACGGGGGGATTCTACGATGGCTACACCTTC
.,13,.,TRBJ2-4,TRBV28,CASQPLAKNIQYF,TGTGCCAGCCAGCCACTAGCCAAAAACATTCAGTACTTC
.,15,TRBD2,TRBJ2-1,TRBV19,CASSVTSGGAYEQFF,TGTGCCAGTAGTGTTACTAGCGGGGGGGCCTATGAGCAGTTCTTC
.,14,TRBD1,TRBJ2-1,TRBV5-1,CASNPGTGGNEQFF,TGCGCCAGCAATCCCGGGACAGGGGGCAATGAGCAGTTCTTC
.,16,TRBD1,TRBJ1-1,TRBV13,CASSYGQGRRNTEAFF,TGTGCCAGCAGTTATGGACAGGGTAGGCGGAACACTGAAGCTTTCTTT
.,13,.,TRBJ1-5,TRBV19,CASSIRGAQPQHF,TGTGCCAGTAGTATCCGAGGGGCACAGCCCCAGCATTTT
once,15,TRBD1,TRBJ1-2,TRBV5-4,CASSLPQGANYGYTF,TGTGCCAGCAGCCTGCCCCAGGGGGCTAACTATGGCTACACCTTC
.,13,.,TRBJ1-1,TRBV6-5,CASSYMENTEAFF,TGTGCCAGCAGTTACATGGAGAACACTGAAGCTTTCTTT
.,16,TRBD2,TRBJ2-3,TRBV5-4,CASSLMSVAGEDTQYF,TGTGCCAGCAGCTTGATGTCGGTAGCGGGGGAGGATACGCAGTATTTT
.,14,.,TRBJ2-3,TRBV19,CASSRGEPGDTQYF,TGTGCCAGTAGTAGGGGGGAGCCCGGAGATACGCAGTATTTT
few,13,TRBD2,TRBJ2-7,TRBV5-1,CASSFGGDHEQYF,TGCGCCAGCAGCTTCGGGGGGGACCACGAGCAGTACTTC
.,16,.,TRBJ2-3,TRBV6-6,CASSYMGPASTDTQYF,TGTGCCAGCAGTTACATGGGACCCGCTAGCACAGATACGCAGTATTTT
.,14,.,TRBJ2-3,TRBV19,CASRLGFSTDTQYF,TGTGCCAGTAGGCTGGGGTTTAGCACAGATACGCAGTATTTT
once,15,TRBD2,TRBJ2-4,TRBV5-1,CASSQTSGAQNIQYF,TGCGCCAGCAGCCAGACTAGCGGGGCGCAAAACATTCAGTACTTC
.,13,.,TRBJ1-6,TRBV5-5,CASSLAGDSPLHF,TGTGCCAGCAGCTTAGCAGGGGATTCACCCCTCCACTTT
.,14,.,TRBJ1-2,TRBV5-6,CASSLGRINYGYTF,TGTGCCAGCAGCTTGGGACGGATAAACTATGGCTACACCTTC
.,11,.,TRBJ2-2,TRBV28,CASSLGRELFF,TGTGCCAGCAGTTTGGGTCGGGAGCTGTTTTTT
.,16,TRBD2,TRBJ2-1,TRBV4-1,CASSQVGLAAYNEQFF,TGCGCCAGCAGCCAAGTGGGACTAGCGGCTTACAATGAGCAGTTCTTC
.,14,TRBD1,TRBJ2-7,TRBV15,CATSAGQGANEQYF,TGTGCCACCAGCGCGGGACAGGGGGCGAACGAGCAGTACTTC
.,13,.,TRBJ2-3,TRBV11-2,CASSVESRFTQYF,TGTGCCAGCAGCGTAGAAAGTAGATTTACGCAGTATTTT
.,14,TRBD2,TRBJ2-1,TRBV19,CASSQTSTYNEQFF,TGTGCCAGCTCCCAGACTAGCACTTACAATGAGCAGTTCTTC
.,15,.,TRBJ1-1,TRBV7-9,CASSRGGPMNTEAFF,TGTGCCAGCAGCCGCGGGGGTCCAATGAACACTGAAGCTTTCTTT
.,12,.,TRBJ2-7,TRBV28,CASEGDSYEQYF,TGTGCCAGCGAGGGGGACTCCTACGAGCAGTACTTC
.,16,.,TRBJ2-5,TRBV28,CASSLGGFFIGETQYF,TGTGCCAGCAGTTTAGGAGGTTTTTTTATAGGGGAGACCCAGTACTTC
.,16,TRBD1,TRBJ1-2,TRBV6-5,CASSYQRTGGKDGYTF,TGTGCCAGCAGTTACCAGCGGACAGGGGGGAAGGATGGCTACACCTTC
.,14,.,TRBJ1-2,TRBV7-9,CASSPTTDSIGYTF,TGTGCCAGCAGCCCTACCACAGACAGTATTGGCTACACCTTC
.,14,.,TRBJ1-1,TRBV27,CASSRWGGSTEAFF,TGTGCCAGCAGTCGCTGGGGGGGTAGCACTGAAGCTTTCTTT
.,15,.,TRBJ2-5,TRBV18,CASSPRQTNQETQYF,TGTGCCAGCTCACCACGACAGACCAATCAAGAGACCCAGTACTTC
.,12,.,TRBJ1-1,TRBV6-1,CASRGGNTEAFF,TGTGCCAGCAGGGGGGGGAACACTGAAGCTTTCTTT
.,16,.,TRBJ2-4,TRBV7-2,CASSLGRTKPKNIQYF,TGTGCCAGCAGCTTAGGCCGCACTAAGCCCAAAAACATTCAGTACTTC
.,13,.,TRBJ2-1,TRBV6-5,CASGGGLYNEQFF,TGTGCCAGCGGGGGGGGCCTATACAATGAGCAGTTCTTC
.,16,.,TRBJ2-2,TRBV11-2,CASSSKARENTGELFF,TGTGCCAGCAGCTCAAAGGCCCGGGAGAACACCGGGGAGCTGTTTTTT
.,15,.,TRBJ1-2,TRBV4-1,CASSQVTTVNYGYTF,TGCGCCAGCAGCCAAGTTACGACAGTTAACTATGGCTACACCTTC
.,17,.,TRBJ1-1,TRBV5-1,CASSLYDKHEGDTEAFF,TGCGCCAGCAGCTTGTATGATAAGCATGAAGGGGACACTGAAGCTTTCTTT
.,16,TRBD2,TRBJ2-3,TRBV7-2,CASSLGYGRSTDTQYF,TGTGCCAGCAGCTTAGGCTACGGGAGGAGCACAGATACGCAGTATTTT
.,15,TRBD1,TRBJ1-2,TRBV14,CASSQASQGAGGYTF,TGTGCCAGCAGCCAAGCCTCTCAGGGGGCGGGTGGCTACACCTTC
.,14,.,TRBJ2-3,TRBV9,CASSVKGDTDTQYF,TGTGCCAGCAGTGTGAAGGGGGACACAGATACGCAGTATTTT
once,16,.,TRBJ2-2,TRBV5-1,CASSPLGAINTGELFF,TGCGCCAGCAGCCCACTGGGGGCGATAAACACCGGGGAGCTGTTTTTT
.,15,.,TRBJ2-6,TRBV27,CASHGGLAGANVLTF,TGTGCCAGCCATGGGGGCCTAGCTGGGGCCAACGTCCTGACTTTC
.,16,TRBD1,TRBJ2-2,TRBV6-4,CASSEHSRGKPGELFF,TGTGCCAGCAGTGAGCATAGCAGGGGGAAGCCCGGGGAGCTGTTTTTT
.,16,TRBD1,TRBJ1-2,TRBV5-1,CASSLGSRGQMDGYTF,TGCGCCAGCAGCCTGGGAAGTAGGGGACAGATGGACGGCTACACCTTC
.,16,TRBD1,TRBJ1-2,TRBV15,CATSRDPGTVAYGYTF,TGTGCCACCAGCAGAGATCCCGGGACAGTAGCCTATGGCTACACCTTC
.,13,.,TRBJ2-7,TRBV6-6,CASSYPLGGEQYF,TGTGCCAGCAGTTACCCTCTAGGGGGCGAGCAGTACTTC
.,15,.,TRBJ2-3,TRBV4-1,CASSQKGQSTDTQYF,TGCGCCAGCAGCCAAAAGGGCCAGAGCACAGATACGCAGTATTTT
.,11,.,TRBJ1-5,TRBV20-1,CSASSGQPQHF,TGCAGTGCTAGCTCGGGTCAGCCCCAGCATTTT
few,15,.,TRBJ1-3,TRBV30,CAWSLDSKAGNTIYF,TGTGCCTGGAGTTTGGACAGCAAAGCTGGAAACACCATATATTTT
.,16,TRBD1,TRBJ1-6,TRBV5-8,CASSFTGGSYNSPLHF,TGTGCCAGCAGCTTTACAGGGGGCTCCTATAATTCACCCCTCCACTTT
.,15,TRBD2,TRBJ2-3,TRBV6-4,CASSVLAGGPDTQYF,TGTGCCAGCAGTGTCCTAGCGGGGGGCCCAGATACGCAGTATTTT
.,13,.,TRBJ1-1,TRBV7-2,CASSSGGSRRAFF,TGTGCCAGCAGCTCGGGGGGGTCCCGGAGGGCTTTCTTT